The 21 T cell receptor beta chains below all came from one sample that was sequenced in a study of identical twins. Each CDR3 protein is one row after TCRdb ran MiXCR on the 5' RACE reads. The sample consists of around 570,000 distinct CDR3 sequences, just under 10% of them appearing once. These sequences were also reported in another study, on yellow fever vaccine responses in identical twins.

The specimen was PBMCs. The receptors here all came from a woman under 30 in good health.

This clonotype was found a few times. The genes are TRBV7-9 and TRBJ2-7; 7 bases align to TRBD1. From germline, CDR1 is SEHNR and CDR2 FQNEAQ (reference sequence). The CDR3 is 15 residues long. V was clipped by 5 bases and J by 3 bases; unmatched bases: 10. CDR3: CASSGGSGGNYEQYF. For the CDR3, the DNA is TGTGCCAGCAGCGGGGGTTCAGGGGGTAACTACGAGCAGTACTTC.

The chain has TRBV7-2 and TRBJ2-1; D is unclear. With the DNA end fitting TRBJ2-7 better, the J assignment may be wrong. Germline V lookup: CDR1 SGHTA, CDR2 FQGNSA. The CDR3 extends over 15 amino acids. CDR3 residues: CASSLLGSSGNEQYF. DNA of the CDR3: TGTGCCAGCAGCTTACTAGGTAGCTCGGGCAATGAGCAGTACTTC.

This clonotype occurred many times. The V and J genes are TRBV20-1 and TRBJ1-3; D is undetermined. The germline CDR1 and CDR2 sequences are DFQATT and SNEGSKA (reference sequence). Trimming took 4 bases from V and 2 from J, leaving 12 bases between them. The CDR3 contains 14 residues. The CDR3 DNA sequence: TGCAGTGCTACCCGGACCGGCGCTGGAAACACCATATATTTT. This translates into CSATRTGAGNTIYF.

The chain has TRBV4-2 and TRBJ2-5, with TRBD1 identical over 7 bases. CDR3 length: 16 amino acids. CDR1 and CDR2 from the germline V gene are LGHNA and YNFKEQ. V shed 2 bases, J shed 2 bases, and the junction held 8 bases outside the gene matches. CDR3 sequence (DNA): TGTGCCAGCAGCCAAAAAAAACCGGGACAGCAAGAGACCCAGTACTTC. Translated: CASSQKKPGQQETQYF.

The V call is TRBV7-6, the J call TRBJ2-2, with 9 bases identical to TRBD2. CDR1 and CDR2 (germline): SGHVS, FNYEAQ. The J segment lost 5 bases and the V segment lost 5 bases, leaving 6 bases of the junction unmatched. CDR3 length: 15 amino acids. CDR3 protein: CASSAGLAGTGELFF. The DNA for the CDR3 is TGTGCCAGCAGCGCGGGACTAGCAGGGACCGGGGAGCTGTTTTTT.

The chain links TRBV6-5 to TRBJ2-5; 8 nucleotides match TRBD2. CDR1 is MNHEY, CDR2 SVGAGI, per germline. This CDR3 has 17 amino acids. The trim removed 2 bases at V and 4 bases at J, leaving 12 bases unmatched. This CDR3 is CASSYGGLGGRIETQYF. The CDR3, as DNA: TGTGCCAGCAGTTACGGGGGGCTCGGCGGGAGGATAGAGACCCAGTACTTC.

The chain uses TRBV7-9 and TRBJ2-1; the match to TRBD2 covers 12 bases. J was trimmed by 2 bases and V by 4 bases; bases with no gene match: 6. CDR3 length equals 17 residues. Germline CDR1 and CDR2: SEHNR and FQNEAQ (reference sequence). DNA for the CDR3: TGTGCCAGCAGCTCTGCCGCTAGCGGGGGGGCCTACAATGAGCAGTTCTTC. Protein: CASSSAASGGAYNEQFF.

Ten or more counts support this clonotype. The chain is built from TRBV7-2 and TRBJ1-5; tentatively, D is TRBD1 (5 bases). The germline gives CDR1 SGHTA, CDR2 FQGNSA. V was clipped by 5 bases and J by 7 bases, with 18 bases between them. The CDR3 extends over 15 amino acids. CDR3 loop: CASSHWEGTGQPQHF. The CDR3 coding sequence is TGTGCCAGCAGCCATTGGGAGGGGACGGGACAGCCCCAGCATTTT. Together with reference TRBV7-2 and TRBJ1-5, the CDR3 gives the full variable domain: GAGVSQSPSNKVTEKGKDVELRCDPISGHTALYWYRQSLGQGLEFLIYFQGNSAPDKSGLPSDRFSAERTGGSVSTLTIQRTQQEDSAVYLCASSHWEGTGQPQHFGDGTRLSIL.

The J gene is TRBJ2-2, the V gene TRBV12-3 or TRBV12-4; the match to TRBD2 covers 11 bases. V lost 3 bases and J lost 10; bases outside the gene matches: 1. This CDR3 region has 13 residues. The CDR3 spells CASSLGLAAELFF. In nucleotides, the CDR3 is TGTGCCAGCAGTTTGGGACTAGCGGCGGAGCTGTTTTTT.

This clonotype was observed a handful of times. The chain has TRBV6-2 or TRBV6-3 and TRBJ2-3; 9 bases align to TRBD2. The CDR3 covers 15 residues. Looked up from germline, CDR1 is MNHEY and CDR2 is SVGEGT. Losses at the gene ends were 6 bases for V and 2 bases for J; bases not matched to a gene: 6. CDR3 residues: CASRTLAGYTDTQYF. For the CDR3, the DNA is TGTGCCAGCAGGACGCTAGCGGGGTACACAGATACGCAGTATTTT.

The rearrangement uses TRBV7-3 and TRBJ2-3, with 7 positions matching TRBD1. The germline gives CDR1 SGHTA, CDR2 FQGTGA. V lost 5 bases, J lost 4 bases, and 12 bases stayed unmatched. This CDR3 region has 16 residues. The CDR3, as DNA: TGTGCCAGCAGCCTCCCCCGACAGGGTTTCCCAGATACGCAGTATTTT. The encoded protein is CASSLPRQGFPDTQYF.

This clonotype was counted many times. The chain links TRBV20-1 to TRBJ2-5; D unclear. Looked up from germline, CDR1 is DFQATT and CDR2 is SNEGSKA (reference sequence). The CDR3 has 15 amino acids. The ends were cut back, 0 bases at V and 5 bases at J, with 16 bases in the middle. CDR3 DNA sequence: TGCAGTGCTAGAGATGGGCAGTCCCAAGGGGAGACCCAGTACTTC. It translates to CSARDGQSQGETQYF.

This clonotype has a count of ten or more. J is TRBJ1-6 and V is TRBV11-2; D gene ambiguous. The CDR3 runs 15 residues. Germline values: CDR1 SGHAT, CDR2 FQNNGV. Trimming shortened V by 5 bases and J by 7 bases, and 15 bases separated the two germline ends. For the CDR3, the DNA is TGTGCCAGCAGCGGACGGAGAATGGGGAATTCACCCCTCCACTTT. Encoded protein: CASSGRRMGNSPLHF.

This clonotype was detected ten times or more. The chain combines TRBV27 with TRBJ2-7; weak D call: TRBD1 (6 bases). The CDR3 has 12 amino acids. CDR1 is MNHEY and CDR2 is SMNVEV in the germline V gene (reference sequence). Trimming removed 6 bases at V and 5 bases at J, with 11 bases between. CDR3 amino acids: CASRGTGNEQYF. CDR3 DNA sequence: TGTGCCAGCAGGGGAACAGGGAACGAGCAGTACTTC.

This clonotype was detected ten times or more. V is TRBV6-4 and J is TRBJ2-2, with 16 bases fitting TRBD2. Trimming took 5 bases from V and 5 from J; bases not matched to a gene: 20. Germline V gene data show CDR1 as MRHNA and CDR2 as SNTAGT. This CDR3 has 22 residues. The CDR3: CASSPQYAGTSGGALRTGELFF. The CDR3 DNA reads as TGTGCCAGCAGTCCCCAATACGCCGGGACTAGCGGGGGGGCCCTAAGAACCGGGGAGCTGTTTTTT.

This clonotype was seen repeatedly, ten times or more. The CDR3 loop reads CASTSTPDTDTQYF. In nucleotides, the CDR3 is TGCGCCAGCACGTCAACTCCTGACACAGATACGCAGTATTTT. This chain joins TRBV5-1 and TRBJ2-3; no clear D gene. V was trimmed by 6 bases and J by 2 bases, leaving 13 bases between them. Germline V lookup: CDR1 SGHRS, CDR2 YFSETQ. This CDR3 is built from 14 residues.

This clonotype was found many times. The CDR3 spells CSVEVGRDTEAFF. CDR3 in DNA: TGCAGCGTTGAGGTCGGGAGGGACACTGAAGCTTTCTTT. J is TRBJ1-1 and V is TRBV29-1; no definite D call. Germline V gene lookup returns CDR1 SQVTM and CDR2 ANQGSEA. Trimming took 3 bases from V and 3 from J, leaving 11 bases between them. There are 13 residues in the CDR3.

A few counts support this clonotype. The chain recombines TRBV20-1 with TRBJ2-1; D may be TRBD2 (5 bases). V was pared by 1 base and J by 9 bases, with 10 bases between. There are 12 residues in the CDR3. Germline CDR1 is DFQATT and CDR2 is SNEGSKA (reference sequence). The CDR3 reads CSARGEEVEQFF. DNA for the CDR3: TGCAGTGCTAGAGGAGAGGAGGTTGAGCAGTTCTTC.

For this clonotype: This could be a read error, since a much larger clone is one nucleotide away. V is TRBV12-3 or TRBV12-4 and J is TRBJ2-7; the D gene could be TRBD1 or TRBD2 (6 bases each). There are 16 residues in the CDR3. The CDR3 loop is CASRLGGPGTSCEQYF. The DNA of the CDR3 is TGTGCCAGCAGACTCGGGGGCCCCGGGACCTCCTGCGAGCAGTACTTC.

Many counts were recorded for this clonotype. V and J are TRBV18 and TRBJ2-3; 7 bases are shared with TRBD2. Trimming removed 3 bases from V and 5 bases from J; junction bases left unmatched: 5. The CDR3 extends over 14 amino acids. CDR1 is KGHSH and CDR2 is LQKENI in the germline V gene. The CDR3 nucleotides are TGTGCCAGCTCACCTGCTTCGGGAGGAGATACGCAGTATTTT. It encodes CASSPASGGDTQYF.

V gene TRBV20-1 combines with J gene TRBJ2-5; TRBD1 agrees at 11 bases. V dropped 5 bases and J dropped 5; count of bases not matched to a gene: 7. The CDR3 is 14 amino acids. CDR1 DFQATT and CDR2 SNEGSKA come from the germline V gene (reference sequence). CDR3 DNA sequence: TGCAGTGCTGGGGGGACAGGGGGTCGGGAGACCCAGTACTTC. Protein sequence: CSAGGTGGRETQYF.